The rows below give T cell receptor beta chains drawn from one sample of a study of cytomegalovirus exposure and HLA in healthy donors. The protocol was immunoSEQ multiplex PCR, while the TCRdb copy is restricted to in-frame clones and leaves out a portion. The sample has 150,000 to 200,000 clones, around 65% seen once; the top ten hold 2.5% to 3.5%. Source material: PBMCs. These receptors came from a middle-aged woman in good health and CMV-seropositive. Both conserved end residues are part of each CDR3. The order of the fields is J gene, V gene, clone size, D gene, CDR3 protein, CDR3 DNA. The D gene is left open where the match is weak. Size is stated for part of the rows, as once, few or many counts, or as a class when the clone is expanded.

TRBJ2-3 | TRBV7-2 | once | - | CASSSFTDTQYF | TGTGCCAGCAGCTCTTTCACAGATACGCAGTATTTT
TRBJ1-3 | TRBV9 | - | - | CASSVGGNSGNTIYF | TGTGCCAGCAGCGTAGGCGGAAACTCTGGAAACACCATATATTTT
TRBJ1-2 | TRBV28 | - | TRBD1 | CASSFTGAYGYTF | TGTGCCAGCAGTTTTACAGGGGCCTATGGCTACACCTTC
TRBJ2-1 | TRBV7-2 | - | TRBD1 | CASSLVSGGQGLNEQFF | TGTGCCAGCAGCTTAGTAAGTGGGGGACAGGGTCTGAATGAGCAGTTCTTC
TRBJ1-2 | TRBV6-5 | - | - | CATAGQGPNYGYTF | TGTGCCACCGCGGGGCAGGGCCCTAACTATGGCTACACCTTC
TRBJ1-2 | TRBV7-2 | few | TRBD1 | CASSYRDSTGYTF | TGTGCCAGCAGCTACCGGGACAGTACTGGCTACACCTTC
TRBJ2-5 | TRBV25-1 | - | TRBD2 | CASSEYKTSGSKETQYF | TGTGCCAGCAGTGAATATAAAACTAGCGGATCAAAAGAGACCCAGTACTTC
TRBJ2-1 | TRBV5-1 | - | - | CASSLAREYEQFF | TGCGCCAGCAGCTTGGCTCGAGAGTATGAGCAGTTCTTC
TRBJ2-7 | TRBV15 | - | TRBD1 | CATSRDRGTGNEQYF | TGTGCCACCAGCAGAGATAGGGGGACAGGGAACGAGCAGTACTTC
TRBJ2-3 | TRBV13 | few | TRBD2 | CASSLGRGETDTQYF | TGTGCCAGCAGCTTAGGCCGGGGGGAGACAGATACGCAGTATTTT
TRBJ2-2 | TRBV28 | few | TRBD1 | CASSLPRGPTGELFF | TGTGCCAGCAGTTTACCCAGGGGGCCCACCGGGGAGCTGTTTTTT
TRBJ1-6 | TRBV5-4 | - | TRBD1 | CASSYGTAQNSPLHF | TGTGCCAGCAGTTACGGGACAGCCCAAAATTCACCCCTCCACTTT
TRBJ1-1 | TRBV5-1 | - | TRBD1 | CASSSGQPNTEAFF | TGCGCCAGCAGCTCGGGACAGCCGAACACTGAAGCTTTCTTT
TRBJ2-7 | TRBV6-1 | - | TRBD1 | CASSPGQATSYEQYF | TGTGCCAGCAGCCCGGGACAGGCCACCTCCTACGAGCAGTACTTC
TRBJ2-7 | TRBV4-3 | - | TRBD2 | CASSQVAGESYEQYF | TGCGCCAGCAGCCAAGTAGCGGGAGAGTCCTACGAGCAGTACTTC
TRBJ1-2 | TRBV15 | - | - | CATSRDYGTSNYGYPF | TGTGCCACCAGCAGAGACTATGGGACAAGTAACTATGGCTACCCCTTC
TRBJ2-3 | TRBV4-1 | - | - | CASSQDRGQGGFTDTQYF | TGCGCCAGCAGCCAAGACCGGGGGCAGGGGGGCTTCACGGATACGCAGTATTTT
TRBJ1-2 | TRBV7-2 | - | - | CASSLAVRGLGYGYTF | TGTGCCAGCAGCTTAGCCGTGAGGGGACTCGGCTATGGCTACACCTTC
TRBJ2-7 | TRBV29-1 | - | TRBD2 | CSVSGRAGSYEQYF | TGCAGCGTTTCCGGTCGAGCGGGATCCTACGAGCAGTACTTC
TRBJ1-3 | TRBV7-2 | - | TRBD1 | CASSLLGQGSGNTIYF | TGTGCCAGCAGCTTACTCGGACAGGGCTCTGGAAACACCATATATTTT
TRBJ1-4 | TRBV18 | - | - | CASSPLSPTGINEKLFF | TGTGCCAGCTCACCACTCTCGCCCACAGGGATTAATGAAAAACTGTTTTTT
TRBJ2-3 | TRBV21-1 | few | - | CAIQQLSGRAVGTTDTQYF | TGTGCCATCCAGCAGCTCAGCGGGAGGGCCGTTGGAACCACAGATACGCAGTATTTT
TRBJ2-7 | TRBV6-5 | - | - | CASSYRRGPYEQYF | TGTGCCAGCAGTTACCGGAGGGGACCCTACGAGCAGTACTTC